The clone carrying this TCR beta chain appeared a few times. Its antigen remains unidentified. Trimming left V 6 bases short and J 0 bases short, with 11 bases between. The length of the CDR3 is 15 residues. Germline values: CDR1 SEHNR, CDR2 FQNEAQ (reference sequence). The data are from a study of T-cell reconstitution after alpha-beta-depleted transplantation in children. Notes on the study in general: Roughly two months post-transplant, alpha-beta T cells reportedly originated from several hundred graft clones that had expanded. The main origin of T-cell counts and diversity one year after transplant was newly produced T cells.

The authors prepared the TCRbeta library with unique molecular identifiers. From the PCR reads, TCRdb called clonotypes with MiXCR, one entry per CDR3 protein. The data hold fewer than 700,000 distinct CDR3 sequences, with 23% observed a single time. The V and J genes are TRBV7-9 and TRBJ2-2, with D maybe TRBD2 (6 bases). The TCR originated in a boy less than two years old who had a stem cell transplant for acute myeloid leukemia, so the T cells may come from the graft donor. Source: PBMCs, mostly from graft donor cells, taken 360 days after TCRalphabeta/CD19-depleted stem cell transplant. This chain's CDR3 is CASSSGTPNTGELFF. In nucleotides, the CDR3 is TGTGCCAGCAGTTCCGGGACTCCGAACACCGGGGAGCTGTTTTTT.